Included here is one TCR beta chain sequence, with context. Its antigen remains unknown. The source of the sample is a study of T cell responses to AZD1222 COVID-19 vaccine. Trimming stripped 2 bases from V and 5 bases from J, with 9 bases between. Germline CDR1 and CDR2: KGHSH and LQKENI. The CDR3 contains 13 residues. Study-wide results and caveats: There were mostly white British donors and more females than males, and clonal diversity was possibly underestimated. Of spike-specific TCRs, nearly half reportedly target regions left unmutated in variants. Without day 14 samples, only post-peak T cell repertoires were studied. Spike-spanning, vaccine-associated CD4 TCRs were dominant at 160-218 and 743-854.

The assay was immunoSEQ multiplex PCR, and TCRdb's table has in-frame clones only and misses some. The table shows 100,000 to 150,000 clones, with more than 75% occurring only once. The receptor was derived from an adult in good health. V usage is TRBV18 and J usage is TRBJ2-5, with D tentatively TRBD2 (5 bases). This specimen consisted of peripheral blood, obtained on day 0 of AZD1222 vaccination. CDR3 sequence (DNA): TGTGCCAGCTCACCAGGGCGGAGGGAGACCCAGTACTTC. This sequence encodes CASSPGRRETQYF.